The 10 T cell receptor beta chains below come from one sample, sequenced in a study of blood T cell repertoires in COVID-19. Libraries were prepared by immunoSEQ multiplex PCR; TCRdb keeps only in-frame clonotypes and omits some of them. Of some 55,000 clones detected, roughly 90% appear once; the ten largest clones hold about 3.1%. Sequences were obtained from peripheral blood. The receptors stem from a human donor in a cohort sampled during active COVID-19.

The rearrangement joins TRBV7-3 to TRBJ2-2; D unresolved. The CDR3 sequence is 13 residues long. Germline CDR1 is SGHTA and CDR2 is FQGTGA. The V end lost 4 bases, the J end lost 0 bases, and 3 bases lay between the germline ends. The CDR3 reads CASSSSNTGELFF. In DNA form, the CDR3 reads TGTGCCAGCAGCTCCTCGAACACCGGGGAGCTGTTTTTT. The full variable domain, with the rest looked up from reference TRBV7-3 and TRBJ2-2, is GAGVSQTPSNKVTEKGKYVELRCDPISGHTALYWYRQSLGQGPEFLIYFQGTGAADDSGLPNDRFFAVRPEGSVSTLKIQRTERGDSAVYLCASSSSNTGELFFGEGSRLTVL.

V usage is TRBV5-8 and J usage is TRBJ2-1; D unresolved. Germline V gives CDR1 SGHTS, CDR2 YDEGEE. The germline V and J ends were trimmed by 1 base and 8 bases, with 10 bases remaining between them. The CDR3 is made up of 13 amino acids. The CDR3 sequence: CASSLTVFDEQFF. The CDR3 DNA reads as TGTGCCAGCAGCTTGACAGTTTTCGATGAGCAGTTCTTC. Filled out from reference TRBV5-8 and TRBJ2-1, the complete variable domain reads EAGVTQSPTHLIKTRGQQATLRCSPISGHTSVYWYQQALGLGLQFLLWYDEGEERNRGNFPPRFSGRQFPNYSSELNVNALELEDSALYLCASSLTVFDEQFFGPGTRLTVL.

The chain uses TRBV7-6 and TRBJ1-1, with D possibly being TRBD1 (6 bases). The CDR3 extends over 14 amino acids. Deletions cut 4 bases from V and 6 bases from J, with 15 bases between. Germline V gives CDR1 SGHVS, CDR2 FNYEAQ. CDR3 sequence (DNA): TGTGCCAGCAGCTCGCTCAGGGGAAGACCTGAAGCTTTCTTT. It is translated as CASSSLRGRPEAFF.

The chain has TRBV5-6 and TRBJ2-1; 8 positions match TRBD2. There are 17 residues in the CDR3. J lost 2 bases, V lost 1 base, and 8 bases had no gene match. In germline, CDR1 is SGHDT, CDR2 YYEEEE. This CDR3 reads CASSLLLGSGAYNEQFF. The CDR3 region has the DNA TGTGCCAGCAGCTTGTTATTGGGTAGCGGGGCCTACAATGAGCAGTTCTTC.

The J gene is TRBJ1-1, the V gene TRBV30, with 9 bases identical to TRBD1. This CDR3 is 13 amino acids long. After removal of 3 bases from V and 1 base from J, the junction contained 0 bases not matched to a gene. Germline V gene sequence: CDR1 GTSNPN, CDR2 SVGIG (reference sequence). The CDR3 here is CAWRGQGNTEAFF. The CDR3 DNA is TGTGCCTGGAGGGGACAGGGGAACACTGAAGCTTTCTTT.

This chain joins TRBV6-5 and TRBJ2-5, with D possibly matching TRBD1 (5 bases). The CDR3 extends over 14 amino acids. The germline V gene encodes CDR1 MNHEY and CDR2 SVGAGI. Deletions cut 2 bases from V and 4 bases from J, with 11 bases between. The CDR3 DNA follows: TGTGCCAGCAGTTACCAGGCAGGGTCAGAGACCCAGTACTTC. This encodes CASSYQAGSETQYF.

This chain joins TRBV11-2 and TRBJ2-1; D is undetermined. Germline V gene data show CDR1 as SGHAT and CDR2 as FQNNGV. The CDR3 runs 14 residues. Trimming shortened V by 1 base and J by 4 bases, and 8 bases separated the two germline ends. CDR3 in amino acids: CASSLVLAYNEQFF. In nucleotides, the CDR3 is TGTGCCAGCAGCTTAGTGCTGGCTTACAATGAGCAGTTCTTC.

This chain connects TRBV7-6 to TRBJ1-2; D possibly corresponds to TRBD1 (5 bases). V was trimmed by 4 bases and J by 10 bases, leaving 16 bases between them. This CDR3 comprises 13 residues. Germline V gives CDR1 SGHVS, CDR2 FNYEAQ. The CDR3 sequence: CASSSVGGQDYTF. CDR3 nucleotide sequence: TGTGCCAGCAGCTCCGTGGGGGGTCAGGACTACACCTTC.

The chain combines TRBV2 with TRBJ1-5; no clear D. CDR3 length: 14 amino acids. Germline V lookup: CDR1 SNHLY, CDR2 FYNNEI. The V and J ends lost 3 bases and 1 base respectively, with 7 bases between them. The CDR3 reads CASSDPLSNQPQHF. CDR3 coding DNA: TGTGCCAGCAGTGACCCTCTAAGCAATCAGCCCCAGCATTTT.

The chain's CDR3 is CASSRGDGGGPDTQYF. The DNA for the CDR3 is TGTGCCAGCAGCCGGGGGGACGGCGGGGGGCCCGATACGCAGTATTTT. The chain carries TRBV5-4 and TRBJ2-3; TRBD2 matches 8 bases. CDR1 is SGHNT, CDR2 YYREEE, per germline (reference sequence). The CDR3 has 16 residues. V was pared by 4 bases and J by 6 bases, with 13 bases of the junction left unmatched.